The 4 T cell receptor beta chains below were found in one sample sequenced in a study of cytomegalovirus exposure and HLA in healthy donors (dated by TCRdb to about 2017). Library construction relied on the immunoSEQ multiplex PCR assay. The clones in this table, taken by TCRdb from immuneACCESS, are in-frame only. Not every clone is retained; where verified, under half of the shortfall comes from an unresolved V gene, and the cause of the rest is unknown. The sample profile shows around 300,000 clones; 87% of them were found once. The ten largest clones take up approximately 1.1% of the sample. The sequenced sample consisted of PBMCs. Receptor source: a woman in her 30s in good health and CMV-seropositive.

This chain uses TRBV29-1 with TRBJ2-7; possibly TRBD2 for D (5 bases). This CDR3 is built from 12 residues. CDR1 and CDR2 (germline): SQVTM, ANQGSEA. Trimming cost V 3 bases and J 11 bases, with 17 bases left between them. Written as DNA, the CDR3 is TGCAGCGTTGAGGGGAACTCGCTCGGGGAGTACTTC. It codes for CSVEGNSLGEYF.

V is TRBV4-3 and J is TRBJ1-4; D is possibly TRBD1 (5 bases). Germline V gives CDR1 LGHNA, CDR2 YSLEER. The CDR3 covers 17 residues. V lost 0 bases to trimming and J lost 0 bases, with 11 bases between them. CDR3 sequence reads: CASSQDRAGATNEKLFF. DNA for the CDR3: TGCGCCAGCAGCCAAGATAGGGCGGGGGCAACTAATGAAAAACTGTTTTTT.

The gene calls are TRBV5-4 and TRBJ2-7, with a possible D match to TRBD2 (5 bases). Germline V gives CDR1 SGHNT, CDR2 YYREEE (reference sequence). V lost 1 base and J lost 3, with 14 bases in between. CDR3 length: 15 amino acids. The CDR3 loop is CASSLPEGSSYEQYF. The CDR3 DNA follows: TGTGCCAGCAGCTTGCCGGAAGGGAGTAGCTACGAGCAGTACTTC.

The chain recombines TRBV4-3 with TRBJ1-6; the match to TRBD1 covers 7 bases. Looked up from germline, CDR1 is LGHNA and CDR2 is YSLEER. This CDR3 comprises 17 residues. The J segment lost 5 bases and the V segment lost 0 bases, leaving 7 bases of the junction unmatched. CDR3 amino acids: CASSQDWDRLNNSPLHF. In DNA, the CDR3 is TGCGCCAGCAGCCAAGATTGGGACAGACTGAATAATTCACCCCTCCACTTT.